This passage covers 6 T cell receptor beta chains from one sample sequenced in a study of TIL therapy for anti-PD-1-resistant metastatic lung cancer. This was the immunoSEQ v3 assay. TCRdb keeps only in-frame clones here, not all; method: immunoSEQ multiplex PCR. The data contain 30,000 or so clones, about 70% of them singletons. Regarding time point: pre-treatment sample, taken before nivolumab and TIL therapy. Sequences were derived from blood, sampled at baseline. The source of these receptors is a woman between 30 and 85 years old with non-small cell lung cancer.

V usage is TRBV14 and J usage is TRBJ2-3; D might be TRBD2 (6 bases). The V gene lost 0 bases and the J gene lost 7 bases, with 26 bases spanning the gap. The CDR3 loop spans 19 amino acids. Germline-derived CDR1 and CDR2 are SGHDN and FVKESK. As DNA, the CDR3 is TGTGCCAGCAGCCAAGAGAGGGGTGGGCGGGACGGAGCCCTATATACGCAGTATTTT. Amino acids: CASSQERGGRDGALYTQYF.

This clone was seen only a few times. This chain connects TRBV27 to TRBJ1-2; tentatively, D is TRBD1 (5 bases). CDR1 MNHEY and CDR2 SMNVEV come from the germline V gene (reference sequence). This CDR3 has 11 amino acids. The V end lost 8 bases, the J end lost 8 bases, and 12 bases lay between the germline ends. DNA of the CDR3: TGTGCCAGCGGCACGGGGGTCGGCTACACCTTC. Translating gives CASGTGVGYTF.

The genes are TRBV5-1 and TRBJ2-7; TRBD1 or TRBD2 may be the D gene (5 bases each). V was trimmed by 3 bases and J by 5 bases, leaving 15 bases between them. This CDR3 has 14 amino acids. The germline gives CDR1 SGHRS, CDR2 YFSETQ. The CDR3, as DNA: TGCGCCAGCAGCTCCGGGACCCAGGGCGACGAGCAGTACTTC. Its protein is CASSSGTQGDEQYF.

J is TRBJ2-5 and V is TRBV4-2; D perhaps matches TRBD2 (6 bases). The length of the CDR3 is 15 residues. Looked up from germline, CDR1 is LGHNA and CDR2 is YNFKEQ. V shed 2 bases and J shed 0 bases, with 10 bases lying between them. The chain's CDR3 is CASSQTGGDQETQYF. In DNA, the CDR3 is TGTGCCAGCAGCCAAACAGGAGGGGACCAAGAGACCCAGTACTTC.

This sequence joins TRBV30 and TRBJ2-2, with D perhaps TRBD1 (5 bases). From germline, CDR1 is GTSNPN and CDR2 SVGIG (reference sequence). There are 13 residues in the CDR3. V lost 4 bases and J 5 bases, leaving 11 bases between the germline ends. The CDR3 region is CAWNRGSTGELFF. In DNA form, the CDR3 reads TGTGCCTGGAATAGGGGTTCGACCGGGGAGCTGTTTTTT.

The chain recombines TRBV18 with TRBJ2-2, with unresolved D. Trimming took 1 base from V and 6 from J, leaving 9 bases between them. CDR1 KGHSH and CDR2 LQKENI come from the germline V gene. The CDR3 length is 14 residues. For the CDR3, the DNA is TGTGCCAGCTCACCACGGGCCCTGGCCGGGGAGCTGTTTTTT. Amino acid sequence: CASSPRALAGELFF.